This T cell receptor beta chain emerged from a study of blood T cell repertoires in COVID-19. Study-level information: Material from acute and convalescent COVID-19 was sourced from the United States, Italy and Spain.

Per germline, CDR1 SNHLY and CDR2 FYNNEI. V was shortened by 6 bases and J by 8 bases, with 17 bases between the two germline ends. The CDR3 runs 14 residues. Original processing methods: Estimation of nucleated cell counts relied on the amplification of reference gene primers. The data were produced by immunoSEQ multiplex PCR, yet TCRdb's version contains in-frame clones alone and is incomplete. V and J calls and clone size are copied from that table; D and trimming were computed from the DNA. The data contain some 250,000 clones, 88% of them singletons. The sample was peripheral blood. This TCR was sampled from a woman in her forties who had recovered from COVID-19. This sequence joins TRBV2 and TRBJ1-5; possible D gene TRBD1, 6 bases. The CDR3 DNA is TGTGCCAGCAGGGGGGGGCAGGGGTTTGAGCCCCAGCATTTT. Translated, it gives CASRGGQGFEPQHF.